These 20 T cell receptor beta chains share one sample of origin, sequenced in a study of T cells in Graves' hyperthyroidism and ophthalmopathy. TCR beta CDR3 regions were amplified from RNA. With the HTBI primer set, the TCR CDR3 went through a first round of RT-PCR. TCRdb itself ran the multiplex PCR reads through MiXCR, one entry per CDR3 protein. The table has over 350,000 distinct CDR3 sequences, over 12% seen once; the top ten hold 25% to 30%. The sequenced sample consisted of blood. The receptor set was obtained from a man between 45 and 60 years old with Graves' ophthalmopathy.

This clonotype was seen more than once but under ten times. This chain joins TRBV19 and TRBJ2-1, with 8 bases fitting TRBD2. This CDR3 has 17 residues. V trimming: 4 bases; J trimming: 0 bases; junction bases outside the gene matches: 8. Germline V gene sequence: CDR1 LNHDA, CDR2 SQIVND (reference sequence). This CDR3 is CASSTRSSGNSYNEQFF. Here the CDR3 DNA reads TGTGCCAGTAGTACCCGGAGTAGCGGGAACTCCTACAATGAGCAGTTCTTC.

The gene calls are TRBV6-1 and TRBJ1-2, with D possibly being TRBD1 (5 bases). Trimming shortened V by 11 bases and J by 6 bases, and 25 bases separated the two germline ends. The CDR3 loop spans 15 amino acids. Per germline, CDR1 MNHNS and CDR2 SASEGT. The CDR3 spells CAGTSDRPSRDGYTF. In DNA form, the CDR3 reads TGTGCCGGCACCTCAGACAGACCGAGCAGGGATGGCTACACCTTC.

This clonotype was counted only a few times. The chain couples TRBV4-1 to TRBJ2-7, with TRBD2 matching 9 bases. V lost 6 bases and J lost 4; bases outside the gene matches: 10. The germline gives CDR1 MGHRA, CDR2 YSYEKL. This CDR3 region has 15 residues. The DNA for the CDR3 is TGCGCCAGCAGTCCTTTGGCGGGAGGGCGGTACGAGCAGTACTTC. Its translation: CASSPLAGGRYEQYF.

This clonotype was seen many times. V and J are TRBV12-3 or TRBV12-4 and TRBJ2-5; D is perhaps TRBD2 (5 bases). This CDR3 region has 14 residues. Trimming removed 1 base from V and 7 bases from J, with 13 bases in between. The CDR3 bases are TGTGCCAGCAGTTTAGGAGGTAGCGATACGACCCAGTACTTC. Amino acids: CASSLGGSDTTQYF.

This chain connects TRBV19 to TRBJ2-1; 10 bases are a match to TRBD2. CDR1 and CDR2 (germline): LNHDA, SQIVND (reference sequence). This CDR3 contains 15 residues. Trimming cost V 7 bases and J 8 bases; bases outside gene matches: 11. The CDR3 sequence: CASTLSSGRVDEQFF. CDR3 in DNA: TGTGCCAGTACCCTATCTAGCGGGAGAGTCGATGAGCAGTTCTTC.

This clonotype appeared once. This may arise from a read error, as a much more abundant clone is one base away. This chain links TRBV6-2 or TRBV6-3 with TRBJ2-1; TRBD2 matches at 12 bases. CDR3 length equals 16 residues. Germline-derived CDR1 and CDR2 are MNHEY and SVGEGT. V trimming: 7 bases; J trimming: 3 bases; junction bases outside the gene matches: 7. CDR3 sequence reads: CASTLTSGSRYNEQFF. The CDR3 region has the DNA TGTGCCAGCACCTTGACTAGCGGGAGCCGCTACAATGAGCAGTTCTTC.

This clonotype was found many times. CDR3 region: CASSLPGQGFYNEQFF. The CDR3 nucleotides read TGTGCCAGCAGCTTACCGGGACAGGGTTTCTACAATGAGCAGTTCTTC. The chain joins TRBV11-2 to TRBJ2-1; TRBD1 agrees at 9 bases. Germline CDR1 is SGHAT and CDR2 is FQNNGV. With V trimmed by 2 bases and J by 3 bases, 5 bases remained unmatched. The CDR3 contains 16 residues.

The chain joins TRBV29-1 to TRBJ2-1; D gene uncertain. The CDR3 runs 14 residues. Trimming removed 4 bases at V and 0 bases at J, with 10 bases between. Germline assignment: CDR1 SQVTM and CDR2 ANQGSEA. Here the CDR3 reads CSVVVGSSYNEQFF. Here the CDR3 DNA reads TGCAGCGTTGTTGTGGGCAGCTCCTACAATGAGCAGTTCTTC.

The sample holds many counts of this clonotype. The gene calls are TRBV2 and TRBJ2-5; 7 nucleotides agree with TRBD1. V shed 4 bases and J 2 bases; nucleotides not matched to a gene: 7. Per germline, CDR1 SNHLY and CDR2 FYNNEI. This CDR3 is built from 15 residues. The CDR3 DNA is TGTGCCAGCAGTGTTCTATCGGGACAGCAAGAGACCCAGTACTTC. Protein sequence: CASSVLSGQQETQYF.

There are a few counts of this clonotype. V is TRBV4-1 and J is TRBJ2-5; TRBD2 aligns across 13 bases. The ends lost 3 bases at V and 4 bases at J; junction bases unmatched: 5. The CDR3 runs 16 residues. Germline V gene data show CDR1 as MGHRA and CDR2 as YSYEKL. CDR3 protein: CASSHLTSGRRETQYF. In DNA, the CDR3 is TGCGCCAGCAGCCACCTGACTAGCGGGAGGAGAGAGACCCAGTACTTC.

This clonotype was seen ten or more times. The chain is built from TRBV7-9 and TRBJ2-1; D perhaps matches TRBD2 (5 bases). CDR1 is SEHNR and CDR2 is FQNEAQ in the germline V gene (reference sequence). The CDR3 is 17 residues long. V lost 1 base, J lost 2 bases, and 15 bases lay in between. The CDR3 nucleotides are TGTGCCAGCAGCTTAGGCGGGCAGAGAACGACCTACAATGAGCAGTTCTTC. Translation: CASSLGGQRTTYNEQFF.

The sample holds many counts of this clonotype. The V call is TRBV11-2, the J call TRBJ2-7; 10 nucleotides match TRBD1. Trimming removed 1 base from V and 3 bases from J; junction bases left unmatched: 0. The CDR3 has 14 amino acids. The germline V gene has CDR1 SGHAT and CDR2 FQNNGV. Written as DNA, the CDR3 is TGTGCCAGCAGCTTAGGGGACAGGGGCTACGAGCAGTACTTC. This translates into CASSLGDRGYEQYF.

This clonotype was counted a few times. As DNA, the CDR3 is TGCAGTACGATGGAGGGGGACGACGGATTGGGGTACGAGCAGTACTTC. This sequence encodes CSTMEGDDGLGYEQYF. V is TRBV20-1 and J is TRBJ2-7, with D perhaps matching TRBD1 or TRBD2 (6 bases each). The CDR3 loop spans 16 amino acids. Germline-derived CDR1 and CDR2 are DFQATT and SNEGSKA (reference sequence). V was pared by 8 bases and J by 4 bases, with 27 bases between.

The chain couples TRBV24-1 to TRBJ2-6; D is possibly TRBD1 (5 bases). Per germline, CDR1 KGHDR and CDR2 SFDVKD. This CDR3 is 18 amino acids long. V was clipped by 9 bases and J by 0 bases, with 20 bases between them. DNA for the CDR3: TGTGCCACCTCATCTAGGCGAGACAGCCCCTCTGGGGCCAACGTCCTGACTTTC. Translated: CATSSRRDSPSGANVLTF.

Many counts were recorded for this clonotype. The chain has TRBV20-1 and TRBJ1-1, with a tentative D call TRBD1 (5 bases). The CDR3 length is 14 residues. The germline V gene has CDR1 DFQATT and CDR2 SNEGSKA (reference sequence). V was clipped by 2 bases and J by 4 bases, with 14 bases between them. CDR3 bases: TGCAGTGCTAGATCTGGTGGGGGGGGCACTGAAGCTTTCTTT. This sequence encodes CSARSGGGGTEAFF.

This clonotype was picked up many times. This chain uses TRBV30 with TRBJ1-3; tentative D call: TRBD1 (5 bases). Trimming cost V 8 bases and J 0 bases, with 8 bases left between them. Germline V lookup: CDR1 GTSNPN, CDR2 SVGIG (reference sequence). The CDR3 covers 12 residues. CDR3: CALDSSGNTIYF. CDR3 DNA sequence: TGTGCCCTTGACAGCTCTGGAAACACCATATATTTT. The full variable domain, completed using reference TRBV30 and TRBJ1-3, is SQTIHQWPATLVQPVGSPLSLECTVEGTSNPNLYWYRQAAGRGLQLLFYSVGIGQISSEVPQNLSASRPQDRQFILSSKKLLLSDSGFYLCALDSSGNTIYFGEGSWLTVV.

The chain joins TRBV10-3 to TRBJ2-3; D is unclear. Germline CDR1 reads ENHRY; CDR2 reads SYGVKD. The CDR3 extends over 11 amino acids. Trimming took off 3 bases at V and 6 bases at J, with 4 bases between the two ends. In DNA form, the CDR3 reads TGTGCCATCAGTGACGGGGATACGCAGTATTTT. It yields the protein CAISDGDTQYF.

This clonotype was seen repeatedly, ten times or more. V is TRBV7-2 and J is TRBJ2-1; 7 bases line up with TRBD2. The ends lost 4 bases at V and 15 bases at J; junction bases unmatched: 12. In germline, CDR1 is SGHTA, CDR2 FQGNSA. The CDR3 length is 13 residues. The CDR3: CASSSGGGGGTFF. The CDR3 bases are TGTGCCAGCAGCTCCGGGGGTGGGGGAGGGACGTTCTTC.

CDR3 loop: CADTSRGQNSGNTIYF. In DNA, the CDR3 is TGTGCCGATACCAGCAGGGGCCAAAACTCTGGAAACACCATATATTTT. The chain carries TRBV6-4 and TRBJ1-3, with TRBD1 as a possible D gene (6 bases). Trimming removed 11 bases at V and 0 bases at J, with 20 bases between. The CDR3 sequence is 16 residues long. Germline CDR1 reads MRHNA; CDR2 reads SNTAGT.

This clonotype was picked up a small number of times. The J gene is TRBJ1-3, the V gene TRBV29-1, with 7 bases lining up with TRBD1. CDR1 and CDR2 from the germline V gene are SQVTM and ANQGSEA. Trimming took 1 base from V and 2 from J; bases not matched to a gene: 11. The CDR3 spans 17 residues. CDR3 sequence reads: CSVEGQGPDLPGNTIYF. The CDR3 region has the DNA TGCAGCGTTGAAGGACAGGGTCCCGATCTGCCTGGAAACACCATATATTTT.